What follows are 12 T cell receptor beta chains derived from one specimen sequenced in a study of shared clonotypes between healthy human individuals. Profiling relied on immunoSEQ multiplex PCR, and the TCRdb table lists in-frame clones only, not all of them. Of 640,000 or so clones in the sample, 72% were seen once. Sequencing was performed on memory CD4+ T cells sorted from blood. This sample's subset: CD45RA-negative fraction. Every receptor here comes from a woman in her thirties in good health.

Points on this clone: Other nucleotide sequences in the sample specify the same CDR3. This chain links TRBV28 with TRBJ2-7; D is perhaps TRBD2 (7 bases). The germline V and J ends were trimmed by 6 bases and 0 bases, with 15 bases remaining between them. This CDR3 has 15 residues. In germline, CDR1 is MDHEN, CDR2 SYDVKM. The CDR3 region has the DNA TGTGCCAGCAGCCCCGGGGGGCCAAGCTCCTACGAGCAGTACTTC. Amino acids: CASSPGGPSSYEQYF.

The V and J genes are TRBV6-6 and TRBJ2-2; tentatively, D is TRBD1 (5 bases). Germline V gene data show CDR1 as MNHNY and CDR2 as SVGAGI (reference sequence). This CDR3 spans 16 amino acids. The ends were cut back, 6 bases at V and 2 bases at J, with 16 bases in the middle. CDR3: CASSPKGAVNTGELFF. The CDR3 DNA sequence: TGTGCCAGCAGCCCCAAAGGGGCGGTAAACACCGGGGAGCTGTTTTTT.

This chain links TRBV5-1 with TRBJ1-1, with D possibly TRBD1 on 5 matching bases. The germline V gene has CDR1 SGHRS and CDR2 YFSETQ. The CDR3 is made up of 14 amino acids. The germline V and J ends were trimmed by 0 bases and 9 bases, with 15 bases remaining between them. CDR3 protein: CASSLGAKGTKAFF. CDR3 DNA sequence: TGCGCCAGCAGCTTGGGTGCTAAGGGGACTAAAGCTTTCTTT.

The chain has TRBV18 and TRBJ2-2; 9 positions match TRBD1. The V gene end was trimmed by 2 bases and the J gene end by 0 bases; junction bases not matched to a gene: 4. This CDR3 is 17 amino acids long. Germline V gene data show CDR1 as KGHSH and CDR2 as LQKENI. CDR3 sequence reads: CASSPTRQGANTGELFF. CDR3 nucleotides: TGTGCCAGCTCACCAACCCGACAGGGGGCGAACACCGGGGAGCTGTTTTTT.

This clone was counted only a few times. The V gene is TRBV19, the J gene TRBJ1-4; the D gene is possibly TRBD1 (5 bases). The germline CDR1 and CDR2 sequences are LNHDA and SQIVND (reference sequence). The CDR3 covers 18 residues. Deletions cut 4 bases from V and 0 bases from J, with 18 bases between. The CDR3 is CASSKARLTVTTNEKLFF. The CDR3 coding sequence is TGTGCCAGTAGTAAGGCCCGCTTGACAGTCACAACTAATGAAAAACTGTTTTTT.

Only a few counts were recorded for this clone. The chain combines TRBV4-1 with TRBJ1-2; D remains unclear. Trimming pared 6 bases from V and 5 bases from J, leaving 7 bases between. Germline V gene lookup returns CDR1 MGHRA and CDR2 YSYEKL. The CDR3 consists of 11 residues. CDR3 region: CASSGIYGYTF. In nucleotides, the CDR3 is TGCGCCAGCAGTGGGATTTATGGCTACACCTTC.

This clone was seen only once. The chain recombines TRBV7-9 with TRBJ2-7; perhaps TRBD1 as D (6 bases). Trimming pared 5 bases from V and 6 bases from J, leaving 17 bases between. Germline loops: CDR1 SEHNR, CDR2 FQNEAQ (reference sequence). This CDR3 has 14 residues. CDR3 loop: CASSPPGASREQYF. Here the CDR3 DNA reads TGTGCCAGCAGCCCCCCAGGGGCGTCCCGCGAGCAGTACTTC.

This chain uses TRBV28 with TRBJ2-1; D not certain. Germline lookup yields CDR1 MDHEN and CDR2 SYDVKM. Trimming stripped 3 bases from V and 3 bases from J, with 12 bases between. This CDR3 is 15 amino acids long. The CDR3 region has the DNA TGTGCCAGCAGTTTCTGGGATCTGGGCTACAATGAGCAGTTCTTC. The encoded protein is CASSFWDLGYNEQFF.

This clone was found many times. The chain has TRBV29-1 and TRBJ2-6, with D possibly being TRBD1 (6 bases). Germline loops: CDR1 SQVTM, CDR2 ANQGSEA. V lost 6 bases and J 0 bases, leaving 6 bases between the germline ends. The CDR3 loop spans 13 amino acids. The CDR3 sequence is CSVGHSGANVLTF. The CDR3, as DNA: TGCAGCGTGGGACACTCTGGGGCCAACGTCCTGACTTTC. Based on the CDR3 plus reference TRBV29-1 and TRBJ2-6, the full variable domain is SAVISQKPSRDICQRGTSLTIQCQVDSQVTMMFWYRQQPGQSLTLIATANQGSEATYESGFVIDKFPISRPNLTFSTLTVSNMSPEDSSIYLCSVGHSGANVLTFGAGSRLTVL.

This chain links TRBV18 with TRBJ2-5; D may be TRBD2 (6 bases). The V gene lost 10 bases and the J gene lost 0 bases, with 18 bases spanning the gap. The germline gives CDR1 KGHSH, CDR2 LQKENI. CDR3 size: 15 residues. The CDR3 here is CATQSGSGNQETQYF. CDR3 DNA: TGTGCCACCCAGAGCGGTAGCGGAAACCAAGAGACCCAGTACTTC.

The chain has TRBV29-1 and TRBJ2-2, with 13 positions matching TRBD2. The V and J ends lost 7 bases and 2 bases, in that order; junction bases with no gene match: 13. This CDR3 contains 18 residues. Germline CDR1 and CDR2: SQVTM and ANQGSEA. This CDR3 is CSASLGLAGMLNTGELFF. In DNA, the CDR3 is TGCAGCGCTTCCTTGGGACTAGCGGGGATGTTAAACACCGGGGAGCTGTTTTTT.

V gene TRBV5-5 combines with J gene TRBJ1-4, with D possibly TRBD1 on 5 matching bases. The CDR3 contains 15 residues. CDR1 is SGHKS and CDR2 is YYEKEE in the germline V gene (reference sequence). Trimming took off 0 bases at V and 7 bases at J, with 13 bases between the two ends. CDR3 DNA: TGTGCCAGCAGCTTGGCCGTCAGGGTTGGTGAAAAACTGTTTTTT. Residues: CASSLAVRVGEKLFF.